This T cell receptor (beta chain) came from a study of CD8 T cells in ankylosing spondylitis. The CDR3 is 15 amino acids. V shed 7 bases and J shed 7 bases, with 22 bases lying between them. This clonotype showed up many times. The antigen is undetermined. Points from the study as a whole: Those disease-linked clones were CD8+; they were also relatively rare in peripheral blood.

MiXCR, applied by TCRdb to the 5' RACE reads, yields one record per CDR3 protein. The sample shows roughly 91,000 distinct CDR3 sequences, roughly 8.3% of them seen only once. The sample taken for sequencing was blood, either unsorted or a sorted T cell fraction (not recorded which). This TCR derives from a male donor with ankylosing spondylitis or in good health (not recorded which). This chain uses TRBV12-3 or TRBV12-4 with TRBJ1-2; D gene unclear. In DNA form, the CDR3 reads TGTGCCAGCAACCTTCAGGCGAGACTAGTCGGTGGCTACACCTTC. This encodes CASNLQARLVGGYTF.